This TCR beta chain was retrieved from a study of cytomegalovirus exposure and HLA in healthy donors. The overall study: When over 300 donors were genotyped, 81% of them were found to fall in the Caucasian-associated ancestry cluster.

The PCR made use of 60 Vbeta and 13 Jbeta primers. The protocol was immunoSEQ multiplex PCR, while the TCRdb copy is restricted to in-frame clones and leaves out a portion. The table lists 160,000 or so clones, over 60% of them singletons. A remark on this clone: Its antigen remains unknown.

Study-wide points: Later on, an analysis tied about 17,000 TCR beta sequences to HLA alleles at 0.05 false discovery rate.

The specimen sequenced was PBMCs. The source is a man aged 35 to 55 in good health and CMV-seropositive.

As DNA, the CDR3 is TGTGCCAGCAGTCATAGGAGTCCGGTCTACGAGCAGTACTTC. Protein product: CASSHRSPVYEQYF. The genes are TRBV7-8 and TRBJ2-7, with unresolved D. Germline V gene data show CDR1 as SGHVS and CDR2 as FQNEAQ. Trimming removed 6 bases from V and 3 bases from J, with 15 bases in between. The CDR3 extends over 14 amino acids.